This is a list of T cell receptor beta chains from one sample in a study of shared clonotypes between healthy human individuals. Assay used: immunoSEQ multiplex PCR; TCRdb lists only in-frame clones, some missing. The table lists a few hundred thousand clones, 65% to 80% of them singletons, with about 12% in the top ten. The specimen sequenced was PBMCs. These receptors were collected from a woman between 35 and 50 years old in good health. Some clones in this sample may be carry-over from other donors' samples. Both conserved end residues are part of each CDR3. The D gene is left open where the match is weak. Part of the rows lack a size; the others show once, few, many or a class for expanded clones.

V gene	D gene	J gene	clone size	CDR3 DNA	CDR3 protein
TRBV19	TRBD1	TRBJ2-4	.	TGTGCCAGTAGTAATCTTCCGGGACAGGGTAACATTCAGTACTTC	CASSNLPGQGNIQYF
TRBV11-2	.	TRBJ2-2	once	TGTGCCAGCAGCTTAGATCGAGGCACAGCGAACACCGGGGAGCTGTTTTTT	CASSLDRGTANTGELFF
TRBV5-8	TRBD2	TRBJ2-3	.	TGTGCCAGCAGCTCGGATAGCGGGAGAGGCACAGATACGCAGTATTTT	CASSSDSGRGTDTQYF
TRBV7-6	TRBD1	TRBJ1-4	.	TGTGCCAGCAGCTCCAGGACAGGTCGGGGAAGGGAAAAACTGTTTTTT	CASSSRTGRGREKLFF
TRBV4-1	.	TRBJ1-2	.	TGCGCCAGCAGCCAAGATGCCCAGGGAAACTACTATGGCTACACCTTC	CASSQDAQGNYYGYTF
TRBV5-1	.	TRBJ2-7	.	TGCGCCAGCAGCTTGCAAGGGAACTACGAGCAGTACTTC	CASSLQGNYEQYF
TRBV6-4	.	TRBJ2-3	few	TGTGCCAGCAGTGCCTCCGCGGCTAGCGATACAGATACGCAGTATTTT	CASSASAASDTDTQYF
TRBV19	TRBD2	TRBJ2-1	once	TGTGCCAGTAGTGGGACTAGCGGGAGGCACGATGAGCAGTTCTTC	CASSGTSGRHDEQFF
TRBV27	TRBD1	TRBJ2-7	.	TGTGCCAGCAGTACGAATCCGGGACAGAGGGCCTACGAGCAGTACTTC	CASSTNPGQRAYEQYF
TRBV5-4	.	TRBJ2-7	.	TGTGCCAGCAGCTTGGGCCCCGTGAGGGAGCCCCCCTACGAGCAGTACTTC	CASSLGPVREPPYEQYF
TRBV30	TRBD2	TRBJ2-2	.	TGTGCCTGGAGTCGGGGGGAGGGCTCCGGGGAGCTGTTTTTT	CAWSRGEGSGELFF
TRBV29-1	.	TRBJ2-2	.	TGCAGCGTTGTGAGCGCCAGGAACACCGGGGAGCTGTTTTTT	CSVVSARNTGELFF
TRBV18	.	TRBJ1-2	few	TGTGCCAGCTCACGATCCGTCGTTGCGGAGGGGTATGGCTACACCTTC	CASSRSVVAEGYGYTF
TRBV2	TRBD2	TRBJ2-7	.	TGTGCCAGCAGTGAAGGGTATCCCCCGGGAGGTGAGCAGTACTTC	CASSEGYPPGGEQYF
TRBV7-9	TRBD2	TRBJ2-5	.	TGTGCCAGCAGCCAGGGGCTAGCGGGAGTTGGGCAAGAGACCCAGTACTTC	CASSQGLAGVGQETQYF
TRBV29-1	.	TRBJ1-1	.	TGCAGTGGGGGGAGAGGGAGAGGCACTGAAGCTTTCTTT	CSGGRGRGTEAFF
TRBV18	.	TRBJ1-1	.	TGTGCCAGCTCACCATACGGCGTGAGTAACACTGAAGCTTTCTTT	CASSPYGVSNTEAFF
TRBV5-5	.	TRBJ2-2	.	TGTGCCAGCAGCTTGGATCTGCGAGGAGGCACCGGGGAGCTGTTTTTT	CASSLDLRGGTGELFF
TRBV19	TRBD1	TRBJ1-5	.	TGTGCCAGTAGTATGGACAGGCGTAATCAGCCCCAGCATTTT	CASSMDRRNQPQHF
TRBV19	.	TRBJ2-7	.	TGTGCCAGTAGTAGGGAGATCCTCGGGGAGCAGTACTTC	CASSREILGEQYF
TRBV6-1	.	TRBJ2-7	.	TGTGCCAGCAGTGAAGCCGCATACGAGCAGTACTTC	CASSEAAYEQYF
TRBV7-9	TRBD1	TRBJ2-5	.	TGTGCCAGCAGCCTATACGGGACAGGGGGCGAAGAGACCCAGTACTTC	CASSLYGTGGEETQYF
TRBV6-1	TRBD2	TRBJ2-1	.	TGTGCCAGCGGCGGGGGAGGGGATTACAATGAGCAGTTCTTC	CASGGGGDYNEQFF
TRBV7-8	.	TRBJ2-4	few	TGTGCCAGCGGGCCCGATAAAAACATTCAGTACTTC	CASGPDKNIQYF
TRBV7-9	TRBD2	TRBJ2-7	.	TGTGCCAGCAGCCTTAGCGGGAAGTCCTACGAGCAGTACTTC	CASSLSGKSYEQYF
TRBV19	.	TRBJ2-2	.	TGTGCCAGTAGTATCTCCGGGGAGCTGTTTTTT	CASSISGELFF
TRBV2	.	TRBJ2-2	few	TGTGCCAGCGGACTCGGAGGCACCGGGGAGCTGTTTTTT	CASGLGGTGELFF
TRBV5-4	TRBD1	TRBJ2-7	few	TGTGCCAGCAGCCCCAGGAACAGGGGGGACTCTCACGAGCAGTACTTC	CASSPRNRGDSHEQYF
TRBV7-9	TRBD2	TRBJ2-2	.	TGTGCCAGCAGCCCCCCCGGACTAGCGAACACCGGGGAGCTGTTTTTT	CASSPPGLANTGELFF
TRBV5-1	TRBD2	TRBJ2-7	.	TGCGCCAGCAGCGTTAGCGGGAGAGGTTCCTACGAGCAGTACTTC	CASSVSGRGSYEQYF
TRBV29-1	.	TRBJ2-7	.	TGCAGCGCTGGGAGCGGGCGATACTACGAGCAGTACTTC	CSAGSGRYYEQYF
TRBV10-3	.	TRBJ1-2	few	TGTGCCATCAGCCCCGACAGGAACTATGGCTACACCTTC	CAISPDRNYGYTF
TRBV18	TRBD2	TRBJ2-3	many	TGTGCCAGCTCACCAAATGAGAGCGGGGGCACAGATACGCAGTATTTT	CASSPNESGGTDTQYF
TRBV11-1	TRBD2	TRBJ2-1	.	TGTGCCAGCAGCTCCTCCGGGACTAGCGGATACAATGAGCAGTTCTTC	CASSSSGTSGYNEQFF
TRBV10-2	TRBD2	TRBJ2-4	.	TGCGCCAGCAGTGATCCAGGACTAGCGGTTAAAAACATTCAGTACTTC	CASSDPGLAVKNIQYF
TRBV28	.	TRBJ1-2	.	TGTGCCAGCAGGAGGGGACATGGCTACACCTTC	CASRRGHGYTF
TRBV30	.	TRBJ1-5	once	TGTGCCTGGAGTGTAACAGGCGCAAATCAGCCCCAGCATTTT	CAWSVTGANQPQHF
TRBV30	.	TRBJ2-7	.	TGTGCCTGGAGAGACTACGAGCAGTACTTC	CAWRDYEQYF
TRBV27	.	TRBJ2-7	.	TGTGCCAGCAGTTTATCCACGGATACCTACGAGCAGTACTTC	CASSLSTDTYEQYF
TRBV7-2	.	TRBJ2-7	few	TGTGCCAGCAGCCGTGAGGGGGGAGGCCCCTACGAGCAGTACTTC	CASSREGGGPYEQYF
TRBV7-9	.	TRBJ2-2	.	TGTGCCAGCAGCTTTTCTACAGGGCGGGTCACCGGGGAGCTGTTTTTT	CASSFSTGRVTGELFF
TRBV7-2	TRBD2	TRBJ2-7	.	TGTGCCAGCCTTGTGCTAGCGGGAGTGGGCGAGCAGTACTTC	CASLVLAGVGEQYF
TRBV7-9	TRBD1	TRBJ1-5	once	TGTGCCAGCAGCCCGGGGACAGTGATTAGCAATCAGCCCCAGCATTTT	CASSPGTVISNQPQHF
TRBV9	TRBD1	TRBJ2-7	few	TGTGCCAGCAGCCCCCGCCCCGGGACAGGGACCTACGAGCAGTACTTC	CASSPRPGTGTYEQYF
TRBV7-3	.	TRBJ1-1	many	TGTGCCAGCAGCTCCCAACAGAACACTGAAGCTTTCTTT	CASSSQQNTEAFF
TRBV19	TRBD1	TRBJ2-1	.	TGTGCCAGTAGTATAACAGGGGGCGTCTACAATGAGCAGTTCTTC	CASSITGGVYNEQFF
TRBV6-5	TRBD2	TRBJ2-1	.	TGTGCCAGCAGTTACGAGGTAGCGGGAGCTCATGAGCAGTTCTTC	CASSYEVAGAHEQFF
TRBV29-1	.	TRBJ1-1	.	TGCAGCGTGAGGGGGGTGTTGAACACTGAAGCTTTCTTT	CSVRGVLNTEAFF
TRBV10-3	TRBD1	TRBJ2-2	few	TGTGCCATCAGGAAGACAGGGGAGGCCGGGGAGCTGCTTTTT	CAIRKTGEAGELLF
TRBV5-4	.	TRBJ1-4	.	TGTGCCAGCAGCTTGCGTCAGGGTGACGAAAAACTGTTTTTT	CASSLRQGDEKLFF
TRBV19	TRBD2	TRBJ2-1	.	TGTGCCAGTAGTCCCCCCCCGTGGCGGGGGTCCTACAATGAGCAGTTCTTC	CASSPPPWRGSYNEQFF
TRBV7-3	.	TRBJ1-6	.	TGTGCCAGCAGCCTGGGGGACTATAATTCACCCCTCCACTTT	CASSLGDYNSPLHF
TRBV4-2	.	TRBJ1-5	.	TGTGCCAGCAGCCAAGAGAGGGATCAGCCCCAGCATTTT	CASSQERDQPQHF
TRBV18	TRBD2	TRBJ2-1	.	TGTGCCAGCTCACCACAGGAGCGGGAGAGCTACAATGAGCAGTTCTTC	CASSPQERESYNEQFF